This entry describes one TCR beta chain. The antigen is not known. This specimen comes from a study of post-analysis software for immune sequencing data. Study-level information: The patients showed relapsing-remitting, secondary progressive and progressive-relapsing multiple sclerosis courses. Findings and caveats of the study: Comparison of patients with controls showed five TRBV segments more frequent in patients, TRBV5-6, TRBV5-1 and TRBV20-1 among them. Controls had significantly higher normalized Chao1 diversity than multiple sclerosis patients.

Unique molecular identifiers were built into the TCR beta cDNA libraries. Hundreds of thousands of cDNA molecules came from approximately 1 to 10 million T cells. From the PCR reads, TCRdb called clonotypes with MiXCR, one entry per CDR3 protein. The sample has about 560,000 distinct CDR3 sequences, around 40% seen once. This CDR3 region has 14 residues. V trimming: 6 bases; J trimming: 6 bases; junction bases outside the gene matches: 7. CDR1 is DFQATT and CDR2 is SNEGSKA in the germline V gene (reference sequence). The specimen sequenced was blood. This sequence originates from a girl aged 5 to 17 with multiple sclerosis. The genes are TRBV20-1 and TRBJ2-1; 11 bases fit TRBD1. CDR3 coding DNA: TGCAGTGCCTCCTCCGGACAGGGGGCCAATGAGCAGTTCTTC. Translation: CSASSGQGANEQFF.